This T cell receptor (beta chain) originates from a study of T cells after yellow fever vaccination. General observations from the study: Of the clonotypes, a small share occurred in both CD4 and CD8 compartments. Primary-vaccination clones mostly resurfaced post-booster (under 98% CD4, under 90% CD8).

Germline V gene sequence: CDR1 SQVTM, CDR2 ANQGSEA. V was pared by 2 bases and J by 7 bases, with 12 bases between. This CDR3 region has 13 residues. A 5'RACE template-switching step, the method used to make TCR cDNA, added a universal primer site and UMIs. TCRdb reanalysed the 5' RACE reads using MiXCR and keeps one entry per CDR3 protein. The sample includes around 100,000 distinct CDR3 sequences, around 5.8% of them seen just once. With respect to this clonotype: Its antigen remains unidentified.

Sequenced here: CD8+ T cells sorted from PBMCs, sampled 10 days after the yellow fever booster vaccination. This TCR derives from a man between 18 and 35 years old who received the YFV17D yellow fever vaccine. The chain links TRBV29-1 to TRBJ2-1; D not certain. CDR3 protein: CSVELGSPNEQFF. The CDR3, as DNA: TGCAGCGTTGAATTGGGCAGTCCAAATGAGCAGTTCTTC.